The present entry profiles one T cell receptor beta chain with its context. Antigen specificity is unknown. The data belong to a study of cytomegalovirus exposure and HLA in healthy donors. Study findings and constraints: Presence/absence analyses took donor sequencing depth as roughly uniform.

Both 60 Vbeta primers and 13 Jbeta primers went into the PCR. Per the original data handling: About 9.9 million of the roughly 80 million unique TCR beta chains counted in a later analysis were shared. The method was immunoSEQ multiplex PCR; TCRdb's version includes in-frame clones alone and lacks a portion of them. Clone size and V and J calls were adopted from that table, with D and trimming inferred from the DNA. The sample records 89,000 or so clones, under 85% being singletons. Despite likely unrecorded immune exposures, the donors were nominally healthy at the time of sampling. Germline CDR1 is GTSNPN and CDR2 is SVGIG (reference sequence). There are 15 residues in the CDR3. V lost 1 base, J lost 2 bases, and 5 bases stayed unmatched.

The V call is TRBV30, the J call TRBJ2-5; 9 bases match TRBD1. Sequencing used PBMCs. This clonotype was obtained from a boy younger than 18 in good health and CMV-seronegative. In DNA form, the CDR3 reads TGTGCCTGGAGTGCCGGGACAGGGAATCAAGAGACCCAGTACTTC. It yields the protein CAWSAGTGNQETQYF.